These 11 T cell receptor beta chains were sequenced from one sample in a study of persistence of HIV-infected CD4 T cells. This was the immunoSEQ version 4 assay in survey mode. The data were produced by immunoSEQ multiplex PCR, yet TCRdb's version contains in-frame clones alone and is incomplete. The sample yields under 20,000 clones, 65% seen once. An overlapping HIV-1 Gag peptide pool stimulated these cells at 0.95 to 1 ug/peptide/mL. Responding CD4+ T cells were sorted by upregulation of both CD40 ligand and CD69. These receptors lack a known antigen. The source material was CD4+ T cells sorted from PBMCs after approximately 20-hour stimulation, sampled from a patient who received antiretroviral therapy. These receptor sequences come from an adult woman with HIV who was CMV-seropositive.

The rearrangement uses TRBV5-5 and TRBJ1-5; tentative D call: TRBD1 (6 bases). Trimming left V 0 bases short and J 4 bases short, with 14 bases between. CDR1 is SGHKS and CDR2 is YYEKEE in the germline V gene (reference sequence). This CDR3 region has 16 residues. As DNA, the CDR3 is TGTGCCAGCAGCTTGGTCACAGGGATAGGGAATCAGCCCCAGCATTTT. Translated, it gives CASSLVTGIGNQPQHF.

This rearrangement joins TRBV2 to TRBJ1-5; D possibly corresponds to TRBD1 (6 bases). In germline, CDR1 is SNHLY, CDR2 FYNNEI. The CDR3 is made up of 14 amino acids. The V end was cut by 7 bases, the J end by 3 bases, with 13 bases between. CDR3 bases: TGTGCCAGCACCCGCTCAGGGGACAATCAGCCCCAGCATTTT. Protein: CASTRSGDNQPQHF.

The rearrangement uses TRBV6-6 and TRBJ1-6, with D uncertain. Trimming took 7 bases from V and 6 from J, leaving 19 bases between them. This CDR3 contains 16 residues. Per the germline V gene, CDR1 is MNHNY and CDR2 is SVGAGI (reference sequence). CDR3 in amino acids: CASTNPWTDGNSPLHF. Here the CDR3 DNA reads TGTGCCAGCACCAACCCTTGGACTGACGGTAATTCACCCCTCCACTTT.

The gene calls are TRBV5-1 and TRBJ1-6, with 8 bases fitting TRBD1. The CDR3 loop spans 14 amino acids. Germline V gene sequence: CDR1 SGHRS, CDR2 YFSETQ. The V and J ends lost 4 bases and 7 bases, in that order; junction bases with no gene match: 4. As DNA, the CDR3 is TGCGCCAGCAGCGTGGGACAGGCGAATTCACCCCTCCACTTT. It yields the protein CASSVGQANSPLHF.

This chain links TRBV7-2 with TRBJ1-4; a weak D match, TRBD1 (5 bases). V was pared by 1 base and J by 4 bases, with 10 bases between. CDR1 is SGHTA and CDR2 is FQGNSA in the germline V gene. This CDR3 comprises 15 residues. The CDR3 protein is CASSLDGAINEKLFF. CDR3 nucleotide sequence: TGTGCCAGCAGCTTAGACGGGGCTATTAATGAAAAACTGTTTTTT.

This clone was seen just once. CDR3 loop: CASSESGSDQPQHF. CDR3 sequence (DNA): TGCGCCAGCAGTGAGTCTGGGTCAGATCAGCCCCAGCATTTT. This chain joins TRBV10-2 and TRBJ1-5; D gene uncertain. Per germline, CDR1 WSHSY and CDR2 SAAADI. Trimming left V 0 bases short and J 5 bases short, with 8 bases between. The length of the CDR3 is 14 residues.

The V call is TRBV5-4, the J call TRBJ1-2; the D is unclear. The CDR3 loop spans 13 amino acids. V lost 4 bases and J 0 bases, leaving 7 bases between the germline ends. The germline V gene has CDR1 SGHNT and CDR2 YYREEE (reference sequence). The CDR3 protein is CASSQNANYGYTF. CDR3 DNA: TGTGCCAGCAGCCAAAACGCTAACTATGGCTACACCTTC.

In the case of this clone: Different DNA sequences within this sample yield the same CDR3. The chain couples TRBV5-1 to TRBJ2-5; 7 nucleotides line up with TRBD1. The CDR3 runs 13 residues. From germline, CDR1 is SGHRS and CDR2 YFSETQ. Trimming took 4 bases from V and 3 from J; bases not matched to a gene: 3. The CDR3 sequence is CASSRQGEETQYF. CDR3 sequence (DNA): TGCGCCAGCAGCCGACAGGGAGAAGAGACCCAGTACTTC.

The rearrangement joins TRBV2 to TRBJ1-1; D is undetermined. The CDR3 contains 13 residues. Deletions cut 6 bases from V and 1 base from J, with 9 bases between. CDR1 and CDR2 from the germline V gene are SNHLY and FYNNEI. The DNA for the CDR3 is TGTGCCAGCAGGGAGATCGCGAACACTGAAGCTTTCTTT. Translating it yields CASREIANTEAFF.

A few counts support this clone. V usage is TRBV5-1 and J usage is TRBJ1-2; the D is unclear. This CDR3 has 12 residues. Germline V gene data show CDR1 as SGHRS and CDR2 as YFSETQ. Trimming pared 5 bases from V and 3 bases from J, leaving 8 bases between. The CDR3 sequence is CASSWGDYGYTF. CDR3 sequence (DNA): TGCGCCAGCAGTTGGGGTGACTATGGCTACACCTTC.

V and J are TRBV15 and TRBJ2-2, with TRBD1 identical over 7 bases. Trimming at V came to 2 bases and at J to 6 bases, leaving 9 bases not matched to a gene. This CDR3 region has 16 residues. The V gene's germline CDR1 is LNHNV and CDR2 YYDKDF (reference sequence). The CDR3 region is CATSRLTVQGAGELFF. CDR3 nucleotides: TGTGCCACCAGCAGATTAACGGTGCAGGGGGCCGGGGAGCTGTTTTTT.